These 19 T cell receptor beta chains came from one sample sequenced in a study of beta chain features in type 1 diabetes (dated by TCRdb to the late 2010s). The full study reports these points: Type 1 diabetes patients showed a moderate but significant shortening of TCRB CDR3 length in all four CD4+ subsets.

The method was the immunoSEQ multiplex PCR assay. The High Capacity cDNA Reverse Transcription Kit was used to reverse transcribe all of the isolated RNA, meaning that expressed TCRB transcripts were what got sequenced. TCRdb took over this immuneACCESS table, retaining in-frame rearrangements with V and J assigned. Such tables are incomplete; in checked studies, under half of the missing clones stem from an unresolved V gene, and the remainder is unexplained. This sample has about 48,000 clones in its table, and over 40% of those were observed once. The top ten hold 1.4% of the sample. Their antigen targets remain unknown. The sequenced sample was Tregs from blood. This specimen's cell subset or site label, interpreted: regulatory CD4+ T cells. All receptors derive from a young man with type 1 diabetes.

The count of this clone is one. V is TRBV10-3 and J is TRBJ2-6; maybe TRBD2 (5 bases). Germline lookup yields CDR1 ENHRY and CDR2 SYGVKD. Trimming shortened V by 7 bases and J by 8 bases, and 12 bases separated the two germline ends. The CDR3 runs 13 residues. The DNA of the CDR3 is TGTGCCATCAATCTCCCGGGGACCAACGTCCTGACTTTC. Translated, it gives CAINLPGTNVLTF.

Concerning this clone: This sample also contains other DNA sequences that code for the same CDR3. Here the CDR3 reads CASSRTGSNEQFF. As DNA, the CDR3 is TGTGCCAGCAGTCGGACAGGTAGTAATGAGCAGTTCTTC. The chain employs TRBV28 and TRBJ2-1; 7 bases line up with TRBD1. Germline CDR1 is MDHEN and CDR2 is SYDVKM. CDR3 size: 13 residues. V lost 5 bases to trimming and J lost 7 bases; unmatched junction nucleotides: 5.

The CDR3 is CASSQVRRDSYNEQFF. In nucleotides, the CDR3 is TGCGCCAGCAGCCAAGTACGTCGAGACTCCTACAATGAGCAGTTCTTC. The chain combines TRBV4-3 with TRBJ2-1; no reliable D call. The germline V gene encodes CDR1 LGHNA and CDR2 YSLEER. The CDR3 covers 16 residues. V dropped 1 base and J dropped 0 bases, with 10 bases sitting between them.

This chain connects TRBV6-1 to TRBJ1-6; D gene ambiguous. Germline CDR1 and CDR2: MNHNS and SASEGT. CDR3 length: 15 amino acids. With 1 base removed from V and 7 bases from J, the gap between germline ends came to 11 bases. Here the CDR3 DNA reads TGTGCCAGCAGTGAAGGTCAGATTATGAATTCACCCCTCCACTTT. Its translation: CASSEGQIMNSPLHF.

The chain uses TRBV6-6 and TRBJ2-2; TRBD2 matches at 9 bases. V lost 11 bases and J lost 6; bases outside the gene matches: 10. CDR3 length equals 14 residues. CDR1 is MNHNY and CDR2 is SVGAGI in the germline V gene (reference sequence). CDR3 coding DNA: TGTGCCTCGGCCCGGACTAGCGTAGCCGGGGAGCTGTTTTTT. It is translated as CASARTSVAGELFF.

This chain uses TRBV9 with TRBJ2-5, with D tentatively TRBD1 (5 bases). Trimming left V 0 bases short and J 4 bases short, with 16 bases between. CDR1 and CDR2 (germline): SGDLS, YYNGEE. This CDR3 has 16 amino acids. The CDR3 bases are TGTGCCAGCAGCGTAGACTCAGGACATTTGACAGAGACCCAGTACTTC. Its protein product is CASSVDSGHLTETQYF.

This clone has just a few counts. The V and J genes are TRBV28 and TRBJ1-1; no definite D call. CDR3 length: 14 residues. Germline V gene sequence: CDR1 MDHEN, CDR2 SYDVKM. Trimming left V 1 base short and J 1 base short, with 7 bases between. The CDR3 loop is CASSLSLSNTEAFF. The CDR3 bases are TGTGCCAGCAGTTTATCCTTGTCGAACACTGAAGCTTTCTTT. The full variable domain, rest sourced from reference TRBV28 and TRBJ1-1, is DVKVTQSSRYLVKRTGEKVFLECVQDMDHENMFWYRQDPGLGLRLIYFSYDVKMKEKGDIPEGYSVSREKKERFSLILESASTNQTSMYLCASSLSLSNTEAFFGQGTRLTVV.

DNA of the CDR3: TGCGCCAGCAGCCTGGCTGGGCCCCCAGAGTATGAGCAGTTCTTC. Translating gives CASSLAGPPEYEQFF. This chain connects TRBV5-1 to TRBJ2-1; D is uncertain. The CDR3 has 15 residues. Germline V lookup: CDR1 SGHRS, CDR2 YFSETQ. The ends were cut back, 4 bases at V and 8 bases at J, with 19 bases in the middle.

This clone showed up just a few times. The rearrangement uses TRBV5-1 and TRBJ2-3; 7 nucleotides line up with TRBD1. Germline lookup yields CDR1 SGHRS and CDR2 YFSETQ. The CDR3 has 16 residues. The junction had 7 bases not matched to a gene; V was cut back by 0 bases and J by 3 bases. The CDR3 DNA reads TGCGCCAGCAGCTTGGGACAGGGAAGGACGACAGATACGCAGTATTTT. Protein: CASSLGQGRTTDTQYF.

The CDR3 region is CSVVMQETQYF. As DNA, the CDR3 is TGCAGCGTTGTCATGCAAGAGACCCAGTACTTC. The chain carries TRBV29-1 and TRBJ2-5; the D is unclear. V lost 4 bases and J lost 2, with 5 bases in between. Germline V CDR1 and CDR2: SQVTM, ANQGSEA. The CDR3 has 11 amino acids. The full variable domain, its missing parts supplied by reference TRBV29-1 and TRBJ2-5, is SAVISQKPSRDICQRGTSLTIQCQVDSQVTMMFWYRQQPGQSLTLIATANQGSEATYESGFVIDKFPISRPNLTFSTLTVSNMSPEDSSIYLCSVVMQETQYFGPGTRLLVL.

This chain uses TRBV5-1 with TRBJ2-3; D ambiguous. Germline V gene lookup returns CDR1 SGHRS and CDR2 YFSETQ. V was cut by 0 bases and J by 3 bases, with 8 bases left in between. This CDR3 spans 14 amino acids. CDR3 bases: TGCGCCAGCAGCTTGGTTGGAGTTACAGATACGCAGTATTTT. Protein sequence: CASSLVGVTDTQYF.

This clone was detected only a few times. The rearrangement joins TRBV6-1 to TRBJ2-3, with D possibly TRBD2 on 6 matching bases. The CDR3 totals 15 residues. V lost 6 bases and J lost 0, with 13 bases in between. The germline CDR1 and CDR2 sequences are MNHNS and SASEGT. This CDR3 is CASRRGPHSTDTQYF. The DNA of the CDR3 is TGTGCCAGCAGGCGGGGACCCCATAGCACAGATACGCAGTATTTT.

This clone was seen only a few times. The chain uses TRBV11-2 and TRBJ2-1; weak D call: TRBD2 (6 bases). The CDR3 has 13 amino acids. The V and J ends lost 3 bases and 13 bases respectively, with 16 bases between them. From germline, CDR1 is SGHAT and CDR2 FQNNGV. The CDR3 reads CASSFSGTTRQFF. The DNA of the CDR3 is TGTGCCAGCAGCTTTAGCGGAACAACTCGCCAGTTCTTC.

The chain carries TRBV2 and TRBJ1-1, with TRBD1 identical over 7 bases. This CDR3 contains 14 residues. The V and J ends lost 0 bases and 8 bases, in that order; junction bases with no gene match: 6. CDR1 is SNHLY, CDR2 FYNNEI, per germline. CDR3 bases: TGTGCCAGCAGTGAAGCCGAAATGGGACAGGAAGCTTTCTTT. It codes for CASSEAEMGQEAFF.

V is TRBV5-1 and J is TRBJ2-7; D is perhaps TRBD1 (5 bases). This CDR3 spans 15 amino acids. Germline V gene lookup returns CDR1 SGHRS and CDR2 YFSETQ. The V end was cut by 3 bases, the J end by 2 bases, with 15 bases between. The CDR3 sequence: CASSWGNSLPYEQYF. The CDR3 bases are TGCGCCAGCAGCTGGGGCAACAGTTTACCCTACGAGCAGTACTTC. Variable domain in full (rest from reference TRBV5-1 and TRBJ2-7): KAGVTQTPRYLIKTRGQQVTLSCSPISGHRSVSWYQQTPGQGLQFLFEYFSETQRNKGNFPGRFSGRQFSNSRSEMNVSTLELGDSALYLCASSWGNSLPYEQYFGPGTRLTVT.

The chain is built from TRBV10-3 and TRBJ2-3, with D perhaps matching TRBD1 (6 bases). Germline assignment: CDR1 ENHRY and CDR2 SYGVKD. CDR3 length equals 14 residues. Trimming took 3 bases from V and 5 from J, leaving 12 bases between them. For the CDR3, the DNA is TGTGCCATCAGTGACCCCAGGGGTGAAGATACGCAGTATTTT. It is translated as CAISDPRGEDTQYF.

The chain links TRBV6-6 to TRBJ2-7; 10 nucleotides agree with TRBD2. The CDR3 totals 14 residues. The germline V gene has CDR1 MNHNY and CDR2 SVGAGI (reference sequence). J gave up 3 bases and V 4 bases, and 3 bases lay outside the gene matches. The CDR3 here is CASSLAGGDYEQYF. As DNA, the CDR3 is TGTGCCAGCAGTTTAGCGGGAGGCGACTACGAGCAGTACTTC.

DNA for the CDR3: TGTGCCAGCAGCACCCTAGCGGGAGGAAGCAATGAGCAGTTCTTC. Amino acids: CASSTLAGGSNEQFF. This sequence joins TRBV7-3 and TRBJ2-1, with 11 bases lining up with TRBD2. CDR1 is SGHTA, CDR2 FQGTGA, per germline. The CDR3 length is 15 residues. The V gene end was trimmed by 5 bases and the J gene end by 6 bases; junction bases not matched to a gene: 6.

The chain uses TRBV19 and TRBJ2-7; D unclear. Trimming left V 2 bases short and J 6 bases short, with 11 bases between. CDR1 is LNHDA, CDR2 SQIVND, per germline (reference sequence). This CDR3 contains 13 residues. CDR3 residues: CASSIQSHGEQYF. Written as DNA, the CDR3 is TGTGCCAGTAGTATACAATCCCACGGCGAGCAGTACTTC.